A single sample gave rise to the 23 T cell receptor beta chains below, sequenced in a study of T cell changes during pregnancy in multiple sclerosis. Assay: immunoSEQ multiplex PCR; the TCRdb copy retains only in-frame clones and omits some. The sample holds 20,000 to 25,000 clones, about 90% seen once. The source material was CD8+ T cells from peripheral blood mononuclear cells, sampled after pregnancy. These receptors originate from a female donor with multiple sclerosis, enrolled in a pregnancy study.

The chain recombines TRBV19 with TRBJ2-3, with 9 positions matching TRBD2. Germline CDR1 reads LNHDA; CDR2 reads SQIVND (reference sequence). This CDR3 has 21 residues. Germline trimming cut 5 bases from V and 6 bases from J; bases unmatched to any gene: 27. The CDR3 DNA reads TGTGCCAGTAGTTCCAGACCAGTTGGTATGCGGGAGGGCCTATTAACTGATACGCAGTATTTT. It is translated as CASSSRPVGMREGLLTDTQYF.

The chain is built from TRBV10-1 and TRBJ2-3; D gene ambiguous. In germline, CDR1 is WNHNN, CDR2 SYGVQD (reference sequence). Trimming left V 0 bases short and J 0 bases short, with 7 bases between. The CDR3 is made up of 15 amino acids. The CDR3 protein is CASSESGESTDTQYF. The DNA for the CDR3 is TGCGCCAGCAGTGAGTCGGGCGAGAGCACAGATACGCAGTATTTT.

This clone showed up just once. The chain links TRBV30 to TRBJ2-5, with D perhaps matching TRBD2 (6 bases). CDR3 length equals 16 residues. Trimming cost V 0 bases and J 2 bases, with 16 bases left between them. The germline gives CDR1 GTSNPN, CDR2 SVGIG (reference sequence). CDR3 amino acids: CAWSVRVGAGQETQYF. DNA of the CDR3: TGTGCCTGGAGTGTACGGGTCGGGGCGGGGCAAGAGACCCAGTACTTC.

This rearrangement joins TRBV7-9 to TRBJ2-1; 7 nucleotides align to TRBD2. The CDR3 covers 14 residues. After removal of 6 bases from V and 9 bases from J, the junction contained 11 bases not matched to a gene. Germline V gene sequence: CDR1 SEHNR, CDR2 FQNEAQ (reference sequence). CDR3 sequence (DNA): TGTGCCAGCAGAAGCGGGAACCCCTTAGGTGAGCAGTTCTTC. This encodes CASRSGNPLGEQFF.

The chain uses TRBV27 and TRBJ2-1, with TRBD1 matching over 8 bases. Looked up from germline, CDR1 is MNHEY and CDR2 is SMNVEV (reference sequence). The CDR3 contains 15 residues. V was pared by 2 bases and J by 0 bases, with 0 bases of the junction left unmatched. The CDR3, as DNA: TGTGCCAGCAGTTTAGGGACAGGCTCCTACAATGAGCAGTTCTTC. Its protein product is CASSLGTGSYNEQFF.

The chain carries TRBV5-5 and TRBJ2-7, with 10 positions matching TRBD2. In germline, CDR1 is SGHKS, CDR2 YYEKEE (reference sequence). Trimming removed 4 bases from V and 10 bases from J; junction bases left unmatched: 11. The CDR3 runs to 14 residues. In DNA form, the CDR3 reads TGTGCCAGCAGCCCTTTTAGCGGGAGGCATCGACAGTACTTC. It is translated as CASSPFSGRHRQYF. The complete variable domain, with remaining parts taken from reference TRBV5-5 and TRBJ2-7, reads DAGVTQSPTHLIKTRGQQVTLRCSPISGHKSVSWYQQVLGQGPQFIFQYYEKEERGRGNFPDRFSARQFPNYSSELNVNALLLGDSALYLCASSPFSGRHRQYFGPGTRLTVT.

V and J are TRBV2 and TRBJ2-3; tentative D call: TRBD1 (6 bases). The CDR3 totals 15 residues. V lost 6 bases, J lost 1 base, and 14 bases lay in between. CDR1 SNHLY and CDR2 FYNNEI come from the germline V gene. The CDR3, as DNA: TGTGCCAGCAGCCCGGGACACCAAGGCACAGATACGCAGTATTTT. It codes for CASSPGHQGTDTQYF.

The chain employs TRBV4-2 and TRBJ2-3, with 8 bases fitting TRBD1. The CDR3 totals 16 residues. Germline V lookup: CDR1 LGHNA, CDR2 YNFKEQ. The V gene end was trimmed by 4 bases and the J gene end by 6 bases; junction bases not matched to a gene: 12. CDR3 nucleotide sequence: TGTGCCAGCAGCCCCCCTGCCGGACAGGGCGTGGATACGCAGTATTTT. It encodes CASSPPAGQGVDTQYF.

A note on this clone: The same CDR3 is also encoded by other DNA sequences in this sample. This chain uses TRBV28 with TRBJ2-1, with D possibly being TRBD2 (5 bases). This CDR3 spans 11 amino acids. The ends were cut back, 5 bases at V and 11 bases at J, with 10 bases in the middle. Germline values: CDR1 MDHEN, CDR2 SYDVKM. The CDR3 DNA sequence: TGTGCCAGCAGTCAGGACTGGAAGCAGTTCTTC. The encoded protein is CASSQDWKQFF.

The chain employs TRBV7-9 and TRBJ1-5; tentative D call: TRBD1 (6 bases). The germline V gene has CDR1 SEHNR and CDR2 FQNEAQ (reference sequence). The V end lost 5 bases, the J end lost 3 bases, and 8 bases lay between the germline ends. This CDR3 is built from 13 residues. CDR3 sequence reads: CASSRTDNQPQHF. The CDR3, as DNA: TGTGCCAGCAGCCGGACAGACAATCAGCCCCAGCATTTT.

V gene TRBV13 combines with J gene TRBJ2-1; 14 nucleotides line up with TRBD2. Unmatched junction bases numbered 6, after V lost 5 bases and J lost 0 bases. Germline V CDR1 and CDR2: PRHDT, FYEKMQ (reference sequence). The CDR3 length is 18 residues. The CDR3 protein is CASSLGLAGALSYNEQFF. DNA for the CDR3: TGTGCCAGCAGCCTGGGACTAGCGGGAGCCCTCTCCTACAATGAGCAGTTCTTC. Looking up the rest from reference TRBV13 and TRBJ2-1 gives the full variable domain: AAGVIQSPRHLIKEKRETATLKCYPIPRHDTVYWYQQGPGQDPQFLISFYEKMQSDKGSIPDRFSAQQFSDYHSELNMSSLELGDSALYFCASSLGLAGALSYNEQFFGPGTRLTVL.

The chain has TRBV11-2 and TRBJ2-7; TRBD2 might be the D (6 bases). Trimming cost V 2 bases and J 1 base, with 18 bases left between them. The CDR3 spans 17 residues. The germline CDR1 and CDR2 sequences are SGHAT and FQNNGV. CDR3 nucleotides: TGTGCCAGCAGCTTATTGGTCTGGCGGGACGATTCCTACGAGCAGTACTTC. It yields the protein CASSLLVWRDDSYEQYF.

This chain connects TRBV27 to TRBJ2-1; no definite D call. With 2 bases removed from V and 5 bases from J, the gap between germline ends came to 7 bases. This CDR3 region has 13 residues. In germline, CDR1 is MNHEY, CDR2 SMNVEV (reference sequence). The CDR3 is CASSLTYNNEQFF. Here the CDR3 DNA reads TGTGCCAGCAGTTTAACATACAACAATGAGCAGTTCTTC.

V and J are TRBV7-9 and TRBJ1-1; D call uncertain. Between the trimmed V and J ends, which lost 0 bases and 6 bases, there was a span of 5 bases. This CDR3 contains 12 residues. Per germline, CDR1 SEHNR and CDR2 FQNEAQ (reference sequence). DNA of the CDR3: TGTGCCAGCAGCTTAGCGGTAGCTGAAGCTTTCTTT. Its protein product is CASSLAVAEAFF.

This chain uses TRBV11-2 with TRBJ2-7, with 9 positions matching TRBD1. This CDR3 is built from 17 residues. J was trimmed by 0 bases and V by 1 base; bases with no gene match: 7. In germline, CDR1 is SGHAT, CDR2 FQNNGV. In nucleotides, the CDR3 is TGTGCCAGCAGCTTAGCGTTTACGGGACAGGGCTCCTACGAGCAGTACTTC. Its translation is CASSLAFTGQGSYEQYF.

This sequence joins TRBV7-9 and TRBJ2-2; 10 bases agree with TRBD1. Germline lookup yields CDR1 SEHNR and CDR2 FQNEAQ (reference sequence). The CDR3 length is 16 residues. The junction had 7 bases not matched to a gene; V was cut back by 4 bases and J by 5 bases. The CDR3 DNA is TGTGCCAGCAGCTACACGACAGGGGGCGCGACCGGGGAGCTGTTTTTT. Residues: CASSYTTGGATGELFF.

Here the CDR3 reads CASSDGTENTEAFF. The CDR3 DNA reads as TGTGCCAGCAGTGACGGGACAGAGAACACTGAAGCTTTCTTT. V and J are TRBV6-5 and TRBJ1-1; 7 bases map to TRBD1. V dropped 5 bases and J dropped 1; count of bases not matched to a gene: 4. CDR3 length: 14 amino acids. CDR1 MNHEY and CDR2 SVGAGI come from the germline V gene.

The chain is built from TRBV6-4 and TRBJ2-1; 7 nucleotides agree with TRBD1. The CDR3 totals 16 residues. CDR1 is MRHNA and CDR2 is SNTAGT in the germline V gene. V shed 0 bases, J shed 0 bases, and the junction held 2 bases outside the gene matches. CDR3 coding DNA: TGTGCCAGCAGTGACTCGGGACAGCTCTCCTACAATGAGCAGTTCTTC. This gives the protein CASSDSGQLSYNEQFF.

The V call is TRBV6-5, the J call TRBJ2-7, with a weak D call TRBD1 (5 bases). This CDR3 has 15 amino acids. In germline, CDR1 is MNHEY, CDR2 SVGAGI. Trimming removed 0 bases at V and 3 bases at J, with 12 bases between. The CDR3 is CASSYSFDRDYEQYF. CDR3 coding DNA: TGTGCCAGCAGTTACTCCTTCGACAGAGACTACGAGCAGTACTTC.

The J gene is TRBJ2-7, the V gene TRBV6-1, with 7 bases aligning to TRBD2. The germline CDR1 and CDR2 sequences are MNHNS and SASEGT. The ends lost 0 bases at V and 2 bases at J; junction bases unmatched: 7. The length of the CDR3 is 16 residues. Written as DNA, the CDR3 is TGTGCCAGCAGTGAAGCGGGTACTAGCGTTACCTACGAGCAGTACTTC. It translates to CASSEAGTSVTYEQYF.

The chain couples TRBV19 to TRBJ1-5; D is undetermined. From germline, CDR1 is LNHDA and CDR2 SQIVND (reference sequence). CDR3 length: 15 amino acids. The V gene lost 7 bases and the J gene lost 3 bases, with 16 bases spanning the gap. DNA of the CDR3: TGTGCCAGTAACGTCGTACCCGGGGACAATCAGCCCCAGCATTTT. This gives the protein CASNVVPGDNQPQHF.

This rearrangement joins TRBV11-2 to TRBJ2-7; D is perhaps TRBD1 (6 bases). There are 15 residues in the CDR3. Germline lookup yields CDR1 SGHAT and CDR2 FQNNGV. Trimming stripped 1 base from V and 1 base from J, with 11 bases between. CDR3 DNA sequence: TGTGCCAGCAGCTTAGGGCAGGGGTTATCCTACGAGCAGTACTTC. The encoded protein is CASSLGQGLSYEQYF.

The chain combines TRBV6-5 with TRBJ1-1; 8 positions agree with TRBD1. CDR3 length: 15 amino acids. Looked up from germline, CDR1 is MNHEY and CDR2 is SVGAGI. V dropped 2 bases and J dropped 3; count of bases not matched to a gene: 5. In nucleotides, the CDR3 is TGTGCCAGCAGTTACCCACAGGGGGATCACACTGAAGCTTTCTTT. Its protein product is CASSYPQGDHTEAFF.